These 18 T cell receptor beta chains share one sample of origin, sequenced in a study of beta chain features in type 1 diabetes. Overall study findings and caveats: Shorter TCRB CDR3s, moderately but significantly so, were found in Type 1 diabetes patients in all four CD4+ subsets.

These receptors are not linked to any known antigen. As every portion of the isolated RNA was reverse transcribed, the sequencing read expressed TCRB transcripts. The table came from immunoSEQ multiplex PCR; TCRdb's copy has only in-frame clones and leaves some out. The data hold around 140,000 clones, with 7.5% to 9.5% observed a single time. The material sequenced was central memory CD4+ T cells from blood. These receptors were collected from a man aged 25 to 40 with type 1 diabetes.

This chain joins TRBV27 and TRBJ2-1; TRBD2 matches 7 bases. Trimming took 4 bases from V and 2 from J; bases not matched to a gene: 5. The CDR3 totals 15 residues. Germline V CDR1 and CDR2: MNHEY, SMNVEV (reference sequence). The CDR3 sequence is CASSSGTTAYNEQFF. The DNA for the CDR3 is TGTGCCAGCAGTTCCGGGACTACCGCCTACAATGAGCAGTTCTTC.

The chain combines TRBV29-1 with TRBJ1-1, with D possibly matching TRBD1 (5 bases). V was trimmed by 5 bases and J by 0 bases, leaving 10 bases between them. CDR3 length: 13 residues. The V gene's germline CDR1 is SQVTM and CDR2 ANQGSEA. CDR3 coding DNA: TGCAGCGTTAGCAGGGCGGTGAACACTGAAGCTTTCTTT. This encodes CSVSRAVNTEAFF.

This clone has only a few counts. The rearrangement joins TRBV19 to TRBJ2-3; 9 positions agree with TRBD1. CDR1 is LNHDA and CDR2 is SQIVND in the germline V gene (reference sequence). The V segment lost 5 bases and the J segment 10 bases; nucleotides outside the gene matches: 7. The CDR3 has 13 residues. CDR3: CASSSVTGGPQYF. DNA of the CDR3: TGTGCCAGTAGTTCTGTGACAGGGGGTCCGCAGTATTTT.

In this sample, this clone turned up a few times. The chain joins TRBV7-2 to TRBJ1-1, with unresolved D. Trimming stripped 6 bases from V and 4 bases from J, with 21 bases between. This CDR3 is built from 16 residues. The germline gives CDR1 SGHTA, CDR2 FQGNSA. As DNA, the CDR3 is TGTGCCAGCAGTCAAGGGATATCCGGCGAGGGCACTGAAGCTTTCTTT. This sequence encodes CASSQGISGEGTEAFF.

The chain joins TRBV5-5 to TRBJ2-3; D remains ambiguous. The ends were cut back, 1 base at V and 6 bases at J, with 9 bases in the middle. Germline V gene sequence: CDR1 SGHKS, CDR2 YYEKEE (reference sequence). This CDR3 region has 13 residues. The CDR3, as DNA: TGTGCCAGCAGCTTGCGAGTATCGGATACGCAGTATTTT. It yields the protein CASSLRVSDTQYF.

The J gene is TRBJ1-6, the V gene TRBV7-6, with TRBD1 identical over 7 bases. V was pared by 4 bases and J by 5 bases, with 5 bases of the junction left unmatched. Germline lookup yields CDR1 SGHVS and CDR2 FNYEAQ. The CDR3 loop spans 15 amino acids. CDR3 DNA: TGTGCCAGCAGCTCGACCGGGACAGATAATTCACCCCTCCACTTT. Amino acids: CASSSTGTDNSPLHF.

There are a few counts of this clone. This sequence joins TRBV29-1 and TRBJ2-5; 7 positions match TRBD1. The CDR3 has 14 residues. The ends lost 6 bases at V and 0 bases at J; junction bases unmatched: 7. Germline assignment: CDR1 SQVTM and CDR2 ANQGSEA. The CDR3 region is CSVVIQGNQETQYF. The CDR3 coding sequence is TGCAGCGTAGTGATACAGGGGAACCAAGAGACCCAGTACTTC.

This chain connects TRBV5-1 to TRBJ2-3, with 9 bases lining up with TRBD1. CDR1 and CDR2 from the germline V gene are SGHRS and YFSETQ. Trimming took 4 bases from V and 8 from J; bases not matched to a gene: 11. The CDR3 length is 15 residues. The CDR3 nucleotides read TGCGCCAGCAGCGCAGTCCGGGACAGGGCGGTTACGCAGTATTTT. Translating gives CASSAVRDRAVTQYF.

This clone has more than one count but fewer than ten. V and J are TRBV4-2 and TRBJ1-2, with 9 bases matching TRBD1. The CDR3 extends over 17 amino acids. Per the germline V gene, CDR1 is LGHNA and CDR2 is YNFKEQ. Unmatched junction bases numbered 8, after V lost 1 base and J lost 2 bases. Written as DNA, the CDR3 is TGTGCCAGCAGCCAAGGACGGGACAGGGCCGACAACTATGGCTACACCTTC. The encoded protein is CASSQGRDRADNYGYTF.

This clone was seen a few times. The chain joins TRBV6-1 to TRBJ2-5; D call uncertain. This CDR3 has 13 residues. CDR1 is MNHNS, CDR2 SASEGT, per germline. V lost 6 bases and J 0 bases, leaving 8 bases between the germline ends. The CDR3 coding sequence is TGTGCCAGCAGCCTAGTGGACCAAGAGACCCAGTACTTC. It translates to CASSLVDQETQYF.

V is TRBV7-9 and J is TRBJ2-2; D is perhaps TRBD2 (6 bases). Per germline, CDR1 SEHNR and CDR2 FQNEAQ (reference sequence). The CDR3 consists of 15 residues. The V gene lost 10 bases and the J gene lost 2 bases, with 17 bases spanning the gap. In DNA form, the CDR3 reads TGTGCCACCCCCTCCGGGACTCTAAACACCGGGGAGCTGTTTTTT. Its translation is CATPSGTLNTGELFF.

J is TRBJ2-1 and V is TRBV5-1; 10 bases align to TRBD2. With 4 bases clipped from V and 2 bases from J, the junction kept 3 bases outside the gene matches. Germline lookup yields CDR1 SGHRS and CDR2 YFSETQ. The length of the CDR3 is 15 residues. CDR3 DNA sequence: TGCGCCAGCAGCCTAGCGGGGGTTACCTACAATGAGCAGTTCTTC. This sequence encodes CASSLAGVTYNEQFF.

This clone has only a few counts. CDR3 loop: CASSRNRVLDTEAFF. In nucleotides, the CDR3 is TGTGCCAGCAGCCGCAACAGGGTTTTGGACACTGAAGCTTTCTTT. The chain joins TRBV7-2 to TRBJ1-1; D may be TRBD1 (6 bases). Germline CDR1 and CDR2: SGHTA and FQGNSA. The CDR3 sequence is 15 residues long. The V gene lost 5 bases and the J gene lost 3 bases, with 16 bases spanning the gap.

This rearrangement joins TRBV29-1 to TRBJ1-2; 8 nucleotides match TRBD1. After removal of 5 bases from V and 8 bases from J, the junction contained 7 bases not matched to a gene. CDR3 length: 12 residues. CDR1 SQVTM and CDR2 ANQGSEA come from the germline V gene. Here the CDR3 DNA reads TGCAGCGTTAGCCAGGGGGCGCGAGGCTACACCTTC. Protein: CSVSQGARGYTF.

This clone was seen a few times. The rearrangement uses TRBV5-1 and TRBJ2-2; TRBD2 matches 10 bases. This CDR3 has 16 amino acids. Per germline, CDR1 SGHRS and CDR2 YFSETQ. V was pared by 1 base and J by 3 bases, with 3 bases of the junction left unmatched. The CDR3 region is CASSLTSGVYTGELFF. As DNA, the CDR3 is TGCGCCAGCAGCTTGACTAGCGGGGTTTACACCGGGGAGCTGTTTTTT.

This clone was recorded a few times. The chain links TRBV5-1 to TRBJ1-2; weak D call: TRBD1 (5 bases). The V gene lost 0 bases and the J gene lost 4 bases, with 7 bases spanning the gap. The CDR3 spans 13 residues. The V gene's germline CDR1 is SGHRS and CDR2 YFSETQ. The CDR3 sequence: CASSLEGAYGYTF. CDR3 bases: TGCGCCAGCAGCTTGGAAGGGGCCTATGGCTACACCTTC. The variable domain in full, completed from reference TRBV5-1 and TRBJ1-2, reads KAGVTQTPRYLIKTRGQQVTLSCSPISGHRSVSWYQQTPGQGLQFLFEYFSETQRNKGNFPGRFSGRQFSNSRSEMNVSTLELGDSALYLCASSLEGAYGYTFGSGTRLTVV.

The gene calls are TRBV5-6 and TRBJ2-7; 9 bases line up with TRBD2. Germline V gene data show CDR1 as SGHDT and CDR2 as YYEEEE. Unmatched junction bases numbered 11, after V lost 1 base and J lost 6 bases. CDR3 length: 16 amino acids. CDR3: CASSLLIKRGDSEQYF. Here the CDR3 DNA reads TGTGCCAGCAGCTTGTTGATTAAGCGGGGGGACTCCGAGCAGTACTTC.

The chain uses TRBV9 and TRBJ2-2, with a tentative D call TRBD1 (6 bases). V shed 6 bases and J shed 7 bases, with 16 bases lying between them. The CDR3 covers 14 residues. The V gene's germline CDR1 is SGDLS and CDR2 YYNGEE. The CDR3 DNA is TGTGCCAGCAATCCAGGGGTGCGAGGCGGGGAGCTGTTTTTT. Its protein product is CASNPGVRGGELFF.